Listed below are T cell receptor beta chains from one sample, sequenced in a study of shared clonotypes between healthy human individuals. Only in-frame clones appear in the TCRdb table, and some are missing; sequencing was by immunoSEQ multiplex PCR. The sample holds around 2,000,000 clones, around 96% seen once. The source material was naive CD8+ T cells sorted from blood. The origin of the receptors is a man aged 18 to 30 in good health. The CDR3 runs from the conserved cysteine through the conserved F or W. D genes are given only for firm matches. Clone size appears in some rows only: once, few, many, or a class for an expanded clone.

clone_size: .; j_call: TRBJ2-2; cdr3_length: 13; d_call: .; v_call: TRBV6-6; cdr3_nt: TGTGCCACCGAGGGGGGGCCCACCGGGGAGCTGTTTTTT; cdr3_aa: CATEGGPTGELFF
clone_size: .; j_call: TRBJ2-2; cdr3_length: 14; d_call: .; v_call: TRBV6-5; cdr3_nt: TGTGCCAGCAGTTACGGGACATACACCGGGGAGCTGTTTTTT; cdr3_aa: CASSYGTYTGELFF
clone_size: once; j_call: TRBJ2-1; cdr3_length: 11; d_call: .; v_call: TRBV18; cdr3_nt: TGTGCCAGCTCACCAACAGGGGAGCAGTTCTTC; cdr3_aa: CASSPTGEQFF
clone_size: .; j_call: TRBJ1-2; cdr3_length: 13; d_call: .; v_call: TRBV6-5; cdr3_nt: TGTGCCAGCAGTTATGGACTTACACTTGGCTACACCTTC; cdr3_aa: CASSYGLTLGYTF
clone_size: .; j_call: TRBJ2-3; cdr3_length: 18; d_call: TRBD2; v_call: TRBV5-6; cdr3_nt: TGTGCCAGCAGCTTGTTACTAGCGGGGGTAGCAGGCACAGATACGCAGTATTTT; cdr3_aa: CASSLLLAGVAGTDTQYF
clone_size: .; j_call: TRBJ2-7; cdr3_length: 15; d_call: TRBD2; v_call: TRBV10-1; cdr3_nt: TGCGCCAGCAGTGAGGCTAGCGGGGGTGATTACGAGCAGTACTTC; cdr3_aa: CASSEASGGDYEQYF
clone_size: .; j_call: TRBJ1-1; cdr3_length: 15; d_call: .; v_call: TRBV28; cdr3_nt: TGTGCCAGCAGTTTCCCCCCAGGAGGGAACACTGAAGCTTTCTTT; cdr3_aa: CASSFPPGGNTEAFF
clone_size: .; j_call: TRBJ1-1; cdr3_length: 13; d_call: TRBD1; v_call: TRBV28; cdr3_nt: TGTGCCAGCAGTTTTCAGGGGGAGGCTGAAGCTTTCTTT; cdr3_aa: CASSFQGEAEAFF
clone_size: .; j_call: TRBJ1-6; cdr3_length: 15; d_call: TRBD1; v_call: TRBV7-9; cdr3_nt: TGTGCCAGCAGCTCAGCCGGGACAGGCGGATCACCCCTCCACTTT; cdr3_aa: CASSSAGTGGSPLHF
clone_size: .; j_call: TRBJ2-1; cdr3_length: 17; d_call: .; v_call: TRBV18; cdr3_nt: TGTGCCAGCTCACCAACATTGGGCCAGAGCTCCTACAATGAGCAGTTCTTC; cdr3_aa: CASSPTLGQSSYNEQFF
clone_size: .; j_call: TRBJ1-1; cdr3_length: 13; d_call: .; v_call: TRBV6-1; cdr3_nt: TGTGCCAGCAGTGTCGACTTGGAGACTGAAGCTTTCTTT; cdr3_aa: CASSVDLETEAFF
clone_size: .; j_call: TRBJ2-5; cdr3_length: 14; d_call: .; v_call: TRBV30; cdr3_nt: TGTGCCTGGACAAGTACAGGGTCGGAAGAGACCCAGTACTTC; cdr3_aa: CAWTSTGSEETQYF
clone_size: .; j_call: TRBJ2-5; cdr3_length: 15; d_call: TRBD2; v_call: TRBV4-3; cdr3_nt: TGCGCCAGCAGCCGACTACTAGCGGTTCAAGAGACCCAGTACTTC; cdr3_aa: CASSRLLAVQETQYF
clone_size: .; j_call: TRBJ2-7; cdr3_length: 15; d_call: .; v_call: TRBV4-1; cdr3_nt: TGCGCCAGCAGCCAAGATCCGGGGACCTCAGGTTTGCAGTACTTC; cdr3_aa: CASSQDPGTSGLQYF
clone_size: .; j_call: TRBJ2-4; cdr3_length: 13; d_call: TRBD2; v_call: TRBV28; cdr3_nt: TGTGCCAGCAGTCTCCTGGGAGGGGACATTCAGTACTTC; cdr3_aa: CASSLLGGDIQYF
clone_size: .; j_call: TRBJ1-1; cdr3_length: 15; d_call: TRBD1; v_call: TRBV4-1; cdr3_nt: TGCGCCAGCAGTTTAACCCCGGGACAGGTCGAAAAAGCTTTCTTT; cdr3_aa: CASSLTPGQVEKAFF
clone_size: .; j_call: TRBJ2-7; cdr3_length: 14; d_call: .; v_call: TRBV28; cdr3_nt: TGTGCCAGCACCCTCACCGGGACCAGATCCGAGCAGTACTTC; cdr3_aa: CASTLTGTRSEQYF
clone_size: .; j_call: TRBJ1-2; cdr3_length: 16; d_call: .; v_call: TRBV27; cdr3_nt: TGTGCCAGCAGTTTACTTCAATCTATGCCTCTGGGTGACTACACCTTC; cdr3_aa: CASSLLQSMPLGDYTF
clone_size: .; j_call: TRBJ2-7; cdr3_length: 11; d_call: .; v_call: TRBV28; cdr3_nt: TGTGCCAGCAGTTTTGGGAGCGAGCAGTACTTC; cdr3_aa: CASSFGSEQYF
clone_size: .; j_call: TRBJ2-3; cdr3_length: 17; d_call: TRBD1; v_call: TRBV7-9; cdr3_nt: TGTGCCAGCAGCTCGTGGGACAGGGGGCGGGGCACAGATACGCAGTATTTT; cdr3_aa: CASSSWDRGRGTDTQYF
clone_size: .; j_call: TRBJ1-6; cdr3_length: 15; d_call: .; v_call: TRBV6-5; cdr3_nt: TGTGCCAGCAGTTGGAACCGGGACGGAAATTCACCCCTCCACTTT; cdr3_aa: CASSWNRDGNSPLHF
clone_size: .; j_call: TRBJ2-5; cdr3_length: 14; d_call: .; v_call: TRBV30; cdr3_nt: TGTGCCTGGACAGGGACAATGCATATAGAGACCCAGTACTTC; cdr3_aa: CAWTGTMHIETQYF
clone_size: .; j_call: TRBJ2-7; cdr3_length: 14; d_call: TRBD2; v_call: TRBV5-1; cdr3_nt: TGCGCCAGCAGCTTGGGGGCGGGAGGAGGCGAGCAGTACTTC; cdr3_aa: CASSLGAGGGEQYF
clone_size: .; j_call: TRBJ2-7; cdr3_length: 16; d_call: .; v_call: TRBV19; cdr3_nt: TGTGCCAGTAGTACAGGCGAGGCAGCGCGCTCCTACGAGCAGTACTTC; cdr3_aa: CASSTGEAARSYEQYF
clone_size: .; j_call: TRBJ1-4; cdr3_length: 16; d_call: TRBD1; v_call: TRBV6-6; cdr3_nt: TGTGCCAGCAGTTACAAATTGACAGGGGTCGATGAAAAACTGTTTTTT; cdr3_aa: CASSYKLTGVDEKLFF
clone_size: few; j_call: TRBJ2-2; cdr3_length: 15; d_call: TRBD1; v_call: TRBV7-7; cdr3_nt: TGTGCTAGCAGCTTGGGGACAGGGAACACCGGGGAGCTGTTTTTT; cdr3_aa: CASSLGTGNTGELFF
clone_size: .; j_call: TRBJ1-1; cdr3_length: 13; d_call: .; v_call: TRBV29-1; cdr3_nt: TGCAGCGCGGATACGGGCCTGAACACTGAAGCTTTCTTT; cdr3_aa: CSADTGLNTEAFF
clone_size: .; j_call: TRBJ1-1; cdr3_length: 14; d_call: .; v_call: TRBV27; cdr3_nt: TGTGCCAGCAGTTTAGATAGGGGGAACACTGAAGCTTTCTTT; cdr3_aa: CASSLDRGNTEAFF
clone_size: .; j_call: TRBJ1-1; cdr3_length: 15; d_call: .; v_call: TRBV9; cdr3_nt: TGTGCCAGCAGCCCAAAAGGGTTACCGGGCACTGAAGCTTTCTTT; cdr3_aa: CASSPKGLPGTEAFF
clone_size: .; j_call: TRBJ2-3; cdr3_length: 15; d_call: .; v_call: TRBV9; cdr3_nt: TGTGCCAGCAGCGCTCCCTCGACAGGCACAGATACGCAGTATTTT; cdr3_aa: CASSAPSTGTDTQYF
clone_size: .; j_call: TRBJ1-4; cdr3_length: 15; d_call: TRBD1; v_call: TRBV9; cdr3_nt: TGTGCCAGCAGCGCAGGGACAGGGGAGGGTGAAAAACTGTTTTTT; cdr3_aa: CASSAGTGEGEKLFF
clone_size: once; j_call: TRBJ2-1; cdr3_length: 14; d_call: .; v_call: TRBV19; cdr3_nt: TGTGCCAGTAGTATAGGCCCCTCGGGTAATGAGCAGTTCTTC; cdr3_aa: CASSIGPSGNEQFF
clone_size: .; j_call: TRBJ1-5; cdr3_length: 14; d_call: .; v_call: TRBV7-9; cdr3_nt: TGTGCCAGCAGCCCCCCGGATAGCAATCAGCCCCAGCATTTT; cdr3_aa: CASSPPDSNQPQHF
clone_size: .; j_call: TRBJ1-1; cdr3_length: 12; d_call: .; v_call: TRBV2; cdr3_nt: TGTGCCTTCTGGGCAGGGGTTACTGAAGCTTTCTTT; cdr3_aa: CAFWAGVTEAFF
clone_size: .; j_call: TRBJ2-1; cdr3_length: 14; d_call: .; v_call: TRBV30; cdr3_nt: TGTGCCTGCCATCCCGGGACACCATACAATGAGCAGTTCTTC; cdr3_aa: CACHPGTPYNEQFF
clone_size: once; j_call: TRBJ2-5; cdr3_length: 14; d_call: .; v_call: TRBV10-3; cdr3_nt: TGTGCCATCAGTGGAGGGCGGCCCCAAGAGACCCAGTACTTC; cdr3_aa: CAISGGRPQETQYF
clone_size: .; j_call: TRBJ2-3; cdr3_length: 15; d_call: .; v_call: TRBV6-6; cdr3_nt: TGTGCCAGCAGTACGGGGGGCACTAGCACAGATACGCAGTATTTT; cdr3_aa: CASSTGGTSTDTQYF
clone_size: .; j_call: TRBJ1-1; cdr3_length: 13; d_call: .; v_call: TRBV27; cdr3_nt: TGTGCCAGCAGTTTGAGGGGGGCGAGTGAAGCTTTCTTT; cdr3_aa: CASSLRGASEAFF
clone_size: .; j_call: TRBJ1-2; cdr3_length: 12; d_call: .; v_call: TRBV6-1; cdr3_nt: TGTGCCAGCAGTGAAGGCGTCTATGGCTACACCTTC; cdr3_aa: CASSEGVYGYTF
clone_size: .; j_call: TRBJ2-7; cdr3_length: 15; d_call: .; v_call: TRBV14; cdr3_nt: TGTGCCAGCAGCCAACCGGGACAAAGAGCCTACGAGCAGTACTTC; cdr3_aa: CASSQPGQRAYEQYF
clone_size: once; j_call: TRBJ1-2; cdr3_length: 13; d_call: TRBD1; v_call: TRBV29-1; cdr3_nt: TGCAGCGTGCGGACAGGGGGGATTTATGGCTACACCTTC; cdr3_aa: CSVRTGGIYGYTF
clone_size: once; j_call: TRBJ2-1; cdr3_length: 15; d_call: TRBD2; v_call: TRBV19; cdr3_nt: TGTGCCAGTAGTATCGAGGGACTAGTGGTGAATGAGCAGTTCTTC; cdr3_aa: CASSIEGLVVNEQFF
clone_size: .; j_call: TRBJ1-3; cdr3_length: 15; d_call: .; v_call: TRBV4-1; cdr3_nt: TGCGCCAGCAGCCACCCTACAGGGAGCGGAAACACCATATATTTT; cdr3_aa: CASSHPTGSGNTIYF
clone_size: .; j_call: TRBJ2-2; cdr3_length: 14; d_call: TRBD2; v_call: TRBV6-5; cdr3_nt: TGTGCCAGCGAGTTAGCGGGAGGGCTCGGGGAGCTGTTTTTT; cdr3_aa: CASELAGGLGELFF
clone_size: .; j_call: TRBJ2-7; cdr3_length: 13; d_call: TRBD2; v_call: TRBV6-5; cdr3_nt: TGTGCCAGCAGGCCGGCGGGGGCCTACGAGCAGTACTTC; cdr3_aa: CASRPAGAYEQYF
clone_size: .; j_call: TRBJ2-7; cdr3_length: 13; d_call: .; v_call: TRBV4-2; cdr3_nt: TGTGCCAGCAGCCAAGACGGGATACTCGAGCAGTACTTC; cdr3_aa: CASSQDGILEQYF
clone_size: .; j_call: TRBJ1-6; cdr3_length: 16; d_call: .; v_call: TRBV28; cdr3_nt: TGTGCCAGCAGTTTATTAGGGGAGTCCTATAATTCACCCCTCCACTTT; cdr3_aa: CASSLLGESYNSPLHF
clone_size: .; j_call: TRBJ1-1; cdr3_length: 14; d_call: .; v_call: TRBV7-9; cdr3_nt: TGTGCCAGCAGCCCGCCTTGGGTGAACACTGAAGCTTTCTTT; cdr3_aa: CASSPPWVNTEAFF
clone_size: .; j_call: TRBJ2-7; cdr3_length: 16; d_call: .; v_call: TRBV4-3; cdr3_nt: TGCGCCAGCAGCCACCCCAGGGCAGCCCTCTCCTACGAGCAGTACTTC; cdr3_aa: CASSHPRAALSYEQYF
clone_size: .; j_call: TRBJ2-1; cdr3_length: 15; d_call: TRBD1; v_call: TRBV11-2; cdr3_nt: TGTGCCAGCAGCTTCTGGGACAGGGAGTTCAATGAGCAGTTCTTC; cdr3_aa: CASSFWDREFNEQFF
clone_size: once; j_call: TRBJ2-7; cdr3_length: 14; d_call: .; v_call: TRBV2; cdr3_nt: TGTGCCAGCCTTAAGGGGGTGGGGGTCGACGAGCAGTACTTC; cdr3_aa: CASLKGVGVDEQYF
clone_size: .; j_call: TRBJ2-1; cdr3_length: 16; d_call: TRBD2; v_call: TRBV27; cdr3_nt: TGTGCCAGCAGTTTCGGGACTATAGGGTTCTACAATGAGCAGTTCTTC; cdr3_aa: CASSFGTIGFYNEQFF
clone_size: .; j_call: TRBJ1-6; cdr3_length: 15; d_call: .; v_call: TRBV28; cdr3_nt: TGTGCCAGCAGTTTATTGGACAGCGAGAATTCACCCCTCCACTTT; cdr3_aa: CASSLLDSENSPLHF
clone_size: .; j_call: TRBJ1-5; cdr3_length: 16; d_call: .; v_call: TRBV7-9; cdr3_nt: TGTGCCAGCAGCTTATTTATCGGAGGGGGCAATCAGCCCCAGCATTTT; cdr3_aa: CASSLFIGGGNQPQHF
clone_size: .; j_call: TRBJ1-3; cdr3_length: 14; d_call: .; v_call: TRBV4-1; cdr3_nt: TGCGCCAGCAGCCCCTGGAACGGAGGAAACACCATATATTTT; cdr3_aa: CASSPWNGGNTIYF